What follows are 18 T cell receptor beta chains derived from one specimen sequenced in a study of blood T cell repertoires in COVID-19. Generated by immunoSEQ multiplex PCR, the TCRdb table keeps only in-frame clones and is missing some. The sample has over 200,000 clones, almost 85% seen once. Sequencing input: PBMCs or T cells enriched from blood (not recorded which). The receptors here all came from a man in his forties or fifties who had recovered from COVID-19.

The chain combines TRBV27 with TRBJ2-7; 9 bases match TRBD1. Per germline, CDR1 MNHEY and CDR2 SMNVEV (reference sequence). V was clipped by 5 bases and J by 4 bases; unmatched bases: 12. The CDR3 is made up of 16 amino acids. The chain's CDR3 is CASSAAGTGTLYEQYF. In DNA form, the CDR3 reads TGTGCCAGCAGTGCCGCCGGGACAGGGACCTTGTACGAGCAGTACTTC.

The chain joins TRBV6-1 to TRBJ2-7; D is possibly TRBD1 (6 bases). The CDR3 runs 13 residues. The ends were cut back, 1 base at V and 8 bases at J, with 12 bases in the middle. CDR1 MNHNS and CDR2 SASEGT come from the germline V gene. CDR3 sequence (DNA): TGTGCCAGCAGTGAAGGGGGGCGCTCCCAGCAGTACTTC. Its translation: CASSEGGRSQQYF.

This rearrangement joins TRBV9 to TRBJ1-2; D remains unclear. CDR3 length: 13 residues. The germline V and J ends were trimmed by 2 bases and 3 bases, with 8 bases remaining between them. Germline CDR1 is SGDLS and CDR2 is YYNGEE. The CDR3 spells CASSVHGYYGYTF. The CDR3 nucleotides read TGTGCCAGCAGCGTCCACGGGTACTATGGCTACACCTTC. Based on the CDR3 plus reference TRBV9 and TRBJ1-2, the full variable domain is DSGVTQTPKHLITATGQRVTLRCSPRSGDLSVYWYQQSLDQGLQFLIQYYNGEERAKGNILERFSAQQFPDLHSELNLSSLELGDSALYFCASSVHGYYGYTFGSGTRLTVV.

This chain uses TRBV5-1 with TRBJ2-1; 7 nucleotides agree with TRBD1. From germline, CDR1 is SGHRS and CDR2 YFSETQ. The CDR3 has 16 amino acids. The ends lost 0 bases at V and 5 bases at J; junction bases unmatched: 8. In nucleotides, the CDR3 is TGCGCCAGCAGCTTGGTCCCGGGACAGCCCAACAATGAGCAGTTCTTC. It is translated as CASSLVPGQPNNEQFF.

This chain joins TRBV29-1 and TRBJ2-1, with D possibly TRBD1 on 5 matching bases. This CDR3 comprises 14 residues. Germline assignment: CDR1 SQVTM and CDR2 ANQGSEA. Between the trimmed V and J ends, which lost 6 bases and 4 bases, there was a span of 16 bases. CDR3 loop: CSVDLQVSYNEQFF. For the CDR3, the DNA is TGCAGCGTCGACCTACAGGTTTCTTACAATGAGCAGTTCTTC.

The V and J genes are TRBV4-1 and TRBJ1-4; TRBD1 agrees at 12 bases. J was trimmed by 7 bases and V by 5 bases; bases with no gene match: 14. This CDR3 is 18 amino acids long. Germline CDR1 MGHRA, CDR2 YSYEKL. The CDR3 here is CASSTRGQGARAGEKLFF. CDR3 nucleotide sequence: TGCGCCAGCAGCACCCGGGGACAGGGGGCGCGAGCGGGTGAAAAACTGTTTTTT.

In DNA form, the CDR3 reads TGTGCCAGCAGCGCCACATGGAGGAGGGGAGGGGAGTACTTC. It codes for CASSATWRRGGEYF. This chain connects TRBV21-1 to TRBJ2-7; TRBD2, the table's D call, lacks a check against the DNA. TRBV21-1 corresponds to a pseudogene. The CDR3 loop spans 14 amino acids.

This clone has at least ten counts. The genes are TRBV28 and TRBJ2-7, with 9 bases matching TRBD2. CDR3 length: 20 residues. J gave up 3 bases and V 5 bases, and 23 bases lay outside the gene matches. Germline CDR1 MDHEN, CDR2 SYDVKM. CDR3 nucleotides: TGTGCCAGCAGTACTCATTCCCCGGATTTAGCGGCGCGGGAGGGCTACGAGCAGTACTTC. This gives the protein CASSTHSPDLAAREGYEQYF.

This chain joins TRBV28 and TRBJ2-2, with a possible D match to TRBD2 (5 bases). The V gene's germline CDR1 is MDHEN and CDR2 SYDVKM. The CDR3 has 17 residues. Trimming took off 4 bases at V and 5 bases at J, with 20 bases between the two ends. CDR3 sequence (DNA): TGTGCCAGCAGTTCAATATCAGAGGGCATTATTACCGGGGAGCTGTTTTTT. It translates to CASSSISEGIITGELFF.

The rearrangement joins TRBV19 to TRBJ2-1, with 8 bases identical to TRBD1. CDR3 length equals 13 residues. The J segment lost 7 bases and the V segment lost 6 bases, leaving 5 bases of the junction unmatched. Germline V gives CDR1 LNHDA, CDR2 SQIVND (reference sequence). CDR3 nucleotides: TGTGCCAGTAGACGGACAGGGCGGAATGAGCAGTTCTTC. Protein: CASRRTGRNEQFF.

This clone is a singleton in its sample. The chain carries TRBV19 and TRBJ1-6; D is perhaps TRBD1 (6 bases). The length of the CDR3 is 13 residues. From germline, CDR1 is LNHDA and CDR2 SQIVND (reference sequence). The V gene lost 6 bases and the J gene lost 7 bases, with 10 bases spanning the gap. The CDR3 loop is CASSTTGNSPLHF. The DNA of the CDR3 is TGTGCCAGTAGCACAACAGGGAATTCACCCCTCCACTTT.

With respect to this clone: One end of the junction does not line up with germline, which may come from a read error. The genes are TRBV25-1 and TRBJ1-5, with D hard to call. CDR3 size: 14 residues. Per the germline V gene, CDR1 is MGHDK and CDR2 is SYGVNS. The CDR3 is CASSGRASTQPQHF. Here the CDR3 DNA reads TGTGCCAGCAGTGGAAGAGCAAGCACTCAGCCCCAGCATTTT.

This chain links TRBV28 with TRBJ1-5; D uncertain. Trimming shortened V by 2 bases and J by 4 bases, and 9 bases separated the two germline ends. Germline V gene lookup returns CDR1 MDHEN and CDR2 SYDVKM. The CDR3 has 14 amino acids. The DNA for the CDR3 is TGTGCCAGCAGTTTAATAAGAGGAAATCAGCCCCAGCATTTT. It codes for CASSLIRGNQPQHF.

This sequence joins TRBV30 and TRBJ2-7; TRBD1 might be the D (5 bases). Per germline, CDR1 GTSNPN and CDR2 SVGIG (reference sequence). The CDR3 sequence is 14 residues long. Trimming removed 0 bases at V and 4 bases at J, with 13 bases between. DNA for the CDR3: TGTGCCTGGAGTGTAGGGCACGCAGGGTACGAGCAGTACTTC. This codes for CAWSVGHAGYEQYF. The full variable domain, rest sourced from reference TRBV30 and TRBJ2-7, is SQTIHQWPATLVQPVGSPLSLECTVEGTSNPNLYWYRQAAGRGLQLLFYSVGIGQISSEVPQNLSASRPQDRQFILSSKKLLLSDSGFYLCAWSVGHAGYEQYFGPGTRLTVT.

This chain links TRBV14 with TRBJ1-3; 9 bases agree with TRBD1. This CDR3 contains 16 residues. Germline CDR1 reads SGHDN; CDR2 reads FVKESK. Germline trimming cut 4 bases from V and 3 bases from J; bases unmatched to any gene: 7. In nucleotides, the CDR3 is TGTGCCAGCAGCCCAATACAGGGGGCTGGTGGAAACACCATATATTTT. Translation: CASSPIQGAGGNTIYF.

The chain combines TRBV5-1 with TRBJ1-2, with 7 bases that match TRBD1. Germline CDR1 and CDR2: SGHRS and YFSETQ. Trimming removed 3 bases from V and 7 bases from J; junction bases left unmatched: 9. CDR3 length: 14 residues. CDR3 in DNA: TGCGCCAGCAGCTGGACGTACAGGGACAGTGGCTACACCTTC. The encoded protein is CASSWTYRDSGYTF.

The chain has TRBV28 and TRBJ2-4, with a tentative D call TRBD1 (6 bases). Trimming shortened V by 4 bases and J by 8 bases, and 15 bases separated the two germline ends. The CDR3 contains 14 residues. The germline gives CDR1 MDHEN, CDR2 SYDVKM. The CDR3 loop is CASSSLFSGDIQYF. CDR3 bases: TGTGCCAGCAGTTCCCTTTTTTCAGGGGACATTCAGTACTTC.

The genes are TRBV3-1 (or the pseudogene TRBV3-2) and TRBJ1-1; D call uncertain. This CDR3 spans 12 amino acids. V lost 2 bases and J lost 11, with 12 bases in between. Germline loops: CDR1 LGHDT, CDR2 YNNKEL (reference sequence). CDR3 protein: CASSQLSTSAFF. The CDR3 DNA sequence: TGTGCCAGCAGCCAATTATCGACAAGTGCTTTCTTT.